This T cell receptor (beta chain) was recovered during a study of tumor and adjacent non-tumor tissue in lung cancer. The germline V gene has CDR1 SGHTA and CDR2 FQGNSA. This CDR3 has 14 residues. TCRbeta libraries were built with three rounds of nested PCR, modified from ARM-PCR. Via MiXCR, TCRdb re-called the multiplex PCR reads, giving one row per CDR3 protein. The table shows about 75,000 distinct CDR3 sequences, with approximately 68% occurring only once. No cell sorting was done before RNA was extracted from the tissue. The normal lung tissue was taken more than 3 cm from the tumor edge. Study-wide results and limits: Tumor tissue had significantly higher TCR diversity than normal lung. Normal lung showed higher cumulative top 100 clone frequency than tumor.

As to this clonotype: Its antigen is not identified. At one of its ends the junction is not consistent with the germline gene, which may arise from a read error.

The chain recombines TRBV7-2 with TRBJ1-1; no clear D gene. Sequenced input: distant non-tumor lung tissue. The sequence derives from a woman in her fifties or sixties with non-small cell lung cancer. In DNA form, the CDR3 reads TGTGACAGCAGCTTAGTAACATCGAGCACTGAAGCTTTCTTT. Residues: CDSSLVTSSTEAFF.